This T cell receptor (beta chain) appears in the sequencing data of a study of cytomegalovirus exposure and HLA in healthy donors. Study background: An earlier analysis identified 100 million to 130 million unique TCR beta sequences in approximately 170 million T cells.

Healthy donors of bone marrow made up the group. The PCR was carried out with 60 Vbeta primers and 13 Jbeta primers. Assay used: immunoSEQ multiplex PCR; TCRdb lists only in-frame clones, some missing. The profile shows 150,000 to 200,000 clones, 75% to 90% of them singletons. There are 13 residues in the CDR3. Germline values: CDR1 LGHNT, CDR2 FRNRAP. Unmatched junction bases numbered 9, after V lost 11 bases and J lost 4 bases. General study points: HLA alleles showed associations with around 15,000 TCR beta sequences in a later analysis, at a 0.05 false discovery rate.

Comments on this clone: Its antigen is unknown.

The gene calls are TRBV12-5 and TRBJ1-2; 8 nucleotides line up with TRBD1. The sequenced sample consisted of PBMCs. The clonotype was recovered from a man aged 18 to 35 in good health and CMV-seropositive. The CDR3 sequence is CASGTGPFYGYTF. For the CDR3, the DNA is TGTGCTTCCGGGACAGGTCCTTTCTATGGCTACACCTTC.